This entry is about one TCR beta chain. It lacks a known antigen. Base qualities are not provided; no much larger clone lies one nucleotide away. This specimen's treatment or condition label, per the study, means: around 19 received Ad26.COV2.S at low or high dose, single or two shots; about 5 received placebo; per-sample allocation not given. For vaccine and placebo recipients, the sequenced repertoires came from samples collected on day 63 after the first injection. Between 29 July and 7 August 2020, Cohort 1b enrolled 20 to 30 adults aged 18-55 years at one site in Boston, USA. Ad26.COV2.S was a replication-incompetent adenovirus type 26 vector that expressed a prefusion-stabilized SARS-CoV-2 spike protein derived from the original Wuhan strain. The CDR3, cysteine through phenylalanine, is 19 amino acids long. Of all the DNA, just the CDR3 is kept, 57 bases in frame from base 1. The germline V gene sets CDR1 to SGHAT and CDR2 to FQNNGV. V trim: 6 bases; J trim: 3 bases; unmatched bases: 18.

These data come from a study of Ad26.COV2.S vaccination and SARS-CoV-2 variants (dated by TCRdb to about 2021). About the investigation overall: Vaccine-arm donors were drawn from COV1001, a multicentre, randomized, double-blind, placebo-controlled phase I-IIa trial of Ad26.COV2.S in healthy adults. The TCR-sequenced set comprised approximately 30 samples: some 20 Ad26.COV2.S vaccine recipients, 5 placebo recipients and 8 SARS-CoV-2 convalescent individuals. TCRbeta repertoire sequencing served as the tool for gauging how specific and how broad the SARS-CoV-2-reactive T cell receptors were following Ad26.COV2.S vaccination. Throughout the experiments and outcome assessment, investigators stayed blinded to trial group allocation. Ad26.COV2.S was administered intramuscularly at a dose of 5x10^10 or 1x10^11 viral particles, either as one shot or as two shots given 56 days apart. Participants in the trial were split at random into five groups of five each, receiving low-dose or high-dose Ad26.COV2.S once or twice, or else placebo on both occasions.

Here is what the overall study found, with its caveats: Compared with placebo recipients, Ad26.COV2.S recipients showed higher spike-specific TCR breadth (P = 0.0014). According to the authors, total T cell responses may have been underestimated by the TCR breadth and depth analyses. The study lacked the statistical power to compare responses across vaccine doses or regimens. Non-spike TCR breadth was comparable between vaccine and placebo recipients, consistent with the vaccine containing only spike. After vaccination, spike-specific CD8+ and CD4+ T cell responses were reported to show substantial breadth.

The immunoSEQ Assay was the method used to sequence TCRbeta CDR3 regions. After extraction, genomic DNA underwent amplification by bias-controlled multiplex PCR, followed by high-throughput sequencing. Concerning the study's data processing: To quantify the absolute abundance of each unique TCRbeta CDR3 region, sequences were collapsed and filtered. T cell fraction was estimated by normalization of TCRbeta template counts to usable DNA, with usable DNA being measured through amplification of reference genes present in all nucleated cells. Repertoire TCRs were annotated as SARS-CoV-2-specific when V gene, CDR3 amino acid sequence and J gene were exactly matched to a known reactive TCR set. The reference SARS-CoV-2 TCR set was derived from MIRA and filtered for enrichment in COVID-19-positive ImmuneCODE repertoires, a step that removed public or cross-reactive TCRs. Using the MIRA antigens, annotated TCRs were further analysed by specific ORF or by position within an ORF. Breadth was defined as the number of annotated unique rearrangements divided by the total number of unique productive rearrangements, and depth was defined as the summed frequency of the annotated unique rearrangements. Two-sided Wilcoxon rank-sum tests were used to compare TCR breadth between groups. The immuneACCESS repertoire file appears here via TCRdb, limited to in-frame rearrangements. These files lack a portion of the clones; in checked studies, under half of the deficit traces to unresolved V genes, and the cause of the others is not known. For V, J and clone size, that table is used; D and trimming come from the DNA. This sample comprises about 500,000 clones, roughly nine tenths of them detected only once. The ten largest make up under 2% of the sample.

The sequenced sample was peripheral blood, obtained in a trial of Ad26.COV2.S vaccine versus placebo. The receptor chain draws on TRBV11-2 and TRBJ2-7; 12 central bases correspond to TRBD2. This clonotype was obtained from a person between 18 and 65 years old who received the Ad26.COV2.S COVID-19 vaccine or a placebo. The CDR3 has the sequence CASRFNYKTSGSRFYEQYF. Read as DNA, the sequence is TGTGCCAGCAGATTCAATTACAAGACTAGCGGGAGCAGGTTCTACGAGCAGTACTTC.